Listed below are T cell receptor beta chains from one sample, sequenced in a study of cytomegalovirus exposure and HLA in healthy donors. Generated by immunoSEQ multiplex PCR, the TCRdb table keeps only in-frame clones and is missing some. In the table there are just over 150,000 clones, more than 75% of which are singletons. Sequencing input: PBMCs. The receptors derive from a man between 18 and 35 years old in good health and CMV-seropositive. Each CDR3 is given with its conserved first and last residue. A D gene is named only where the DNA matches it firmly. Expanded clones are given a class, and other clones once, few, many or no size at all.

TRBD1	TRBV11-1	TRBJ2-6	-	CASTSWTGAGANVLTF	TGTGCCAGCACCTCATGGACAGGGGCTGGGGCCAACGTCCTGACTTTC
-	TRBV4-3	TRBJ1-4	-	CASSQDPEATNEKLFF	TGCGCCAGCAGCCAAGACCCGGAGGCAACTAATGAAAAACTGTTTTTT
TRBD2	TRBV7-2	TRBJ2-3	-	CASSLAWGGSTDTQYF	TGTGCCAGCAGCTTAGCGTGGGGGGGAAGCACAGATACGCAGTATTTT
-	TRBV6-5	TRBJ1-2	once	CASSGGKGYTF	TGTGCCAGCAGTGGAGGGAAGGGCTACACCTTC
-	TRBV21-1	TRBJ2-6	-	CASSKGDSYSGANVLTF	TGTGCCAGCAGCAAAGGGGACTCATACTCTGGGGCCAACGTCCTGACTTTC
-	TRBV13	TRBJ2-7	-	CASSLGRGSYEQYF	TGTGCCAGCAGCTTAGGTAGGGGCTCCTACGAGCAGTACTTC
-	TRBV4-1	TRBJ2-3	once	CASSLTGSETDTQYF	TGCGCCAGCAGCCTTACTGGCTCGGAGACAGATACGCAGTATTTT
TRBD1	TRBV7-3	TRBJ2-3	-	CASSWTGVDTDTQYF	TGTGCCAGCAGCTGGACAGGGGTCGACACAGATACGCAGTATTTT
TRBD2	TRBV4-3	TRBJ2-3	few	CASSQVGLAGPIF	TGCGCCAGCAGCCAAGTGGGACTAGCGGGGCCCATTTTT
TRBD2	TRBV7-9	TRBJ2-2	-	CAIPGGANTGELFF	TGTGCCATCCCGGGGGGGGCGAACACCGGGGAGCTGTTTTTT
TRBD1	TRBV29-1	TRBJ1-2	-	CSVEGDRVSGYTF	TGCAGCGTTGAAGGGGACAGGGTGTCTGGCTACACCTTC
TRBD1	TRBV7-2	TRBJ2-3	-	CASSPLGTVLQYF	TGTGCCAGCAGCCCGCTCGGGACAGTGCTTCAGTATTTT
-	TRBV15	TRBJ2-7	-	CATSRDLTAGALHYEQYF	TGTGCCACCAGCAGAGATCTAACGGCAGGGGCTCTTCATTACGAGCAGTACTTC
-	TRBV18	TRBJ2-2	few	CASSPRFKLGTSSNTGELFF	TGTGCCAGCTCACCACGCTTTAAACTCGGGACTTCATCGAACACCGGGGAGCTGTTTTTT
-	TRBV5-6	TRBJ1-2	-	CASSNQGYYGYTF	TGTGCCAGCAGCAATCAGGGGTATTATGGCTACACCTTC
-	TRBV6-1	TRBJ1-1	-	CASSVFVAEAFF	TGTGCCAGCAGCGTGTTCGTCGCTGAAGCTTTCTTT
TRBD1	TRBV4-3	TRBJ1-2	-	CASSQMVGQGVGDGYTF	TGCGCCAGCAGCCAAATGGTGGGACAGGGGGTCGGGGATGGCTACACCTTC
-	TRBV2	TRBJ2-3	-	CASSEAASRTDTQYF	TGTGCCAGCAGTGAAGCAGCCTCCCGCACAGATACGCAGTATTTT
TRBD2	TRBV16	TRBJ2-1	once	CASLRLGLASYNEQFF	TGTGCCAGCCTCCGGCTGGGACTAGCCTCCTACAATGAGCAGTTCTTC
TRBD1	TRBV4-1	TRBJ2-2	-	CASSQKGQGLLGELFF	TGCGCCAGCAGCCAAAAAGGACAGGGCTTGCTCGGGGAGCTGTTTTTT
-	TRBV11-2	TRBJ1-1	-	CASSLAGAVNTEAFF	TGTGCCAGCAGCTTAGCAGGGGCCGTGAACACTGAAGCTTTCTTT
TRBD1	TRBV23-1	TRBJ1-4	-	CASSQIVPTGGRTEKLFF	TGCGCCAGCAGTCAAATCGTTCCGACAGGGGGGAGGACTGAAAAACTGTTTTTT
TRBD2	TRBV6-5	TRBJ2-3	-	CASSTLAEGTDTQYF	TGTGCCAGCAGTACCCTAGCGGAAGGAACAGATACGCAGTATTTT